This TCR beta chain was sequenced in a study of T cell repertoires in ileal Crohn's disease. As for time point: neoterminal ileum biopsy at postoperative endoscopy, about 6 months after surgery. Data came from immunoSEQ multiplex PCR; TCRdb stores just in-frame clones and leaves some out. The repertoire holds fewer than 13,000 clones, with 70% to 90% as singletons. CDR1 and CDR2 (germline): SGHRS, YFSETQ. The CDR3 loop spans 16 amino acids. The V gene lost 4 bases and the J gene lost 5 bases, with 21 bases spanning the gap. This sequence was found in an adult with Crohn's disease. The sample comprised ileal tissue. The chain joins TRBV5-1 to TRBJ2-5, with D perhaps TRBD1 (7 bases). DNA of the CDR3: TGCGCCAGCAGCCGCGGGACAGCCGGCCTTGGGGAGACCCAGTACTTC. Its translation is CASSRGTAGLGETQYF. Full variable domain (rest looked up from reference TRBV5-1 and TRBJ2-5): KAGVTQTPRYLIKTRGQQVTLSCSPISGHRSVSWYQQTPGQGLQFLFEYFSETQRNKGNFPGRFSGRQFSNSRSEMNVSTLELGDSALYLCASSRGTAGLGETQYFGPGTRLLVL.